These 16 T cell receptor beta chains share one sample of origin, sequenced in a study of T cell responses to AZD1222 COVID-19 vaccine. TCRdb keeps only in-frame clones here, not all; method: immunoSEQ multiplex PCR. The sample records 34,000 or so clones, 70% to 90% being singletons. The material was peripheral blood, obtained on day 0 of AZD1222 vaccination. These TCRs come from an adult in good health.

CDR3 sequence (DNA): TGTGCCAGCAGCTCGAGGCGGGGCACTGAAGCTTTCTTT. This codes for CASSSRRGTEAFF. The chain has TRBV5-6 and TRBJ1-1; no clear D gene. Trimming stripped 3 bases from V and 4 bases from J, with 10 bases between. The length of the CDR3 is 13 residues. Germline V gene data show CDR1 as SGHDT and CDR2 as YYEEEE. The full variable domain, in which reference TRBV5-6 and TRBJ1-1 provide the parts outside the CDR3, is DAGVTQSPTHLIKTRGQQVTLRCSPKSGHDTVSWYQQALGQGPQFIFQYYEEEERQRGNFPDRFSGHQFPNYSSELNVNALLLGDSALYLCASSSRRGTEAFFGQGTRLTVV.

The gene calls are TRBV6-1 and TRBJ2-1; no clear D. The length of the CDR3 is 17 residues. The V gene lost 4 bases and the J gene lost 0 bases, with 16 bases spanning the gap. CDR1 is MNHNS, CDR2 SASEGT, per germline. As DNA, the CDR3 is TGTGCCAGCAGTGGGGCAGAGGCGCCGAGCTCCTACAATGAGCAGTTCTTC. Translation: CASSGAEAPSSYNEQFF.

This clone appeared once. The V and J genes are TRBV5-6 and TRBJ1-1; D perhaps matches TRBD1 (6 bases). Germline V gene lookup returns CDR1 SGHDT and CDR2 YYEEEE. There are 14 residues in the CDR3. V lost 3 bases and J lost 4, with 13 bases in between. For the CDR3, the DNA is TGTGCCAGCAGCTCAACAGGGTCCGTCACTGAAGCTTTCTTT. It is translated as CASSSTGSVTEAFF.

This clone was seen once. The CDR3 sequence: CASSLNQAYGYTF. Here the CDR3 DNA reads TGTGCCAGCAGCTTGAACCAGGCATATGGCTACACCTTC. V usage is TRBV5-6 and J usage is TRBJ1-2, with unresolved D. CDR3 size: 13 residues. CDR1 and CDR2 (germline): SGHDT, YYEEEE. With 1 base removed from V and 5 bases from J, the gap between germline ends came to 9 bases.

The CDR3 sequence is CASSLLAFTGELFF. The CDR3 DNA sequence: TGTGCCAGCAGCTTACTAGCGTTCACCGGGGAGCTGTTTTTT. This chain links TRBV7-9 with TRBJ2-2; tentative D call: TRBD2 (6 bases). The CDR3 runs to 14 residues. Trimming removed 2 bases at V and 4 bases at J, with 8 bases between. The V gene's germline CDR1 is SEHNR and CDR2 FQNEAQ (reference sequence).

V gene TRBV19 combines with J gene TRBJ2-2; perhaps D is TRBD1 or TRBD2 (5 bases each). V lost 8 bases and J lost 1, with 11 bases in between. CDR3 size: 14 residues. From germline, CDR1 is LNHDA and CDR2 SQIVND (reference sequence). For the CDR3, the DNA is TGTGCCAGTGAGGGACCGATGAACACCGGGGAGCTGTTTTTT. Protein product: CASEGPMNTGELFF.

The genes are TRBV7-8 and TRBJ2-7; D assignment may be TRBD1 or TRBD2 (5 bases each). CDR3 length equals 15 residues. From germline, CDR1 is SGHVS and CDR2 FQNEAQ. Trimming pared 3 bases from V and 5 bases from J, leaving 17 bases between. This CDR3 reads CASSFDPQGRDEQYF. The CDR3 DNA follows: TGTGCCAGCAGCTTCGATCCGCAGGGACGCGACGAGCAGTACTTC.

The chain combines TRBV27 with TRBJ1-1, with 7 bases identical to TRBD1. Germline trimming cut 3 bases from V and 5 bases from J; bases unmatched to any gene: 6. The CDR3 is made up of 14 amino acids. CDR1 MNHEY and CDR2 SMNVEV come from the germline V gene (reference sequence). The CDR3 region is CASSFRGQSTEAFF. The CDR3 DNA reads TGTGCCAGCAGTTTTAGGGGGCAGAGTACTGAAGCTTTCTTT.

In this sample, this clone turned up a few times. This rearrangement joins TRBV5-4 to TRBJ1-5; tentative D call: TRBD1 (6 bases). The CDR3 has 15 residues. Trimming cost V 4 bases and J 2 bases, with 13 bases left between them. Germline V gives CDR1 SGHNT, CDR2 YYREEE (reference sequence). CDR3 in amino acids: CASSIQGMGNQPQHF. For the CDR3, the DNA is TGTGCCAGCAGCATTCAGGGGATGGGCAATCAGCCCCAGCATTTT.

The rearrangement joins TRBV24-1 to TRBJ1-2, with a tentative D call TRBD1 (6 bases). Germline V gene sequence: CDR1 KGHDR, CDR2 SFDVKD. The V and J ends lost 5 bases and 4 bases respectively, with 19 bases between them. The CDR3 is 16 residues long. CDR3 sequence: CATSAPTGGVGYGYTF. DNA of the CDR3: TGTGCCACCAGTGCCCCCACGGGGGGCGTCGGCTATGGCTACACCTTC.

The sample holds a few counts of this clone. The chain combines TRBV3-1 (or the pseudogene TRBV3-2) with TRBJ2-5; D remains ambiguous. V lost 2 bases and J 2 bases, leaving 15 bases between the germline ends. Per germline, CDR1 LGHDT and CDR2 YNNKEL (reference sequence). This CDR3 comprises 16 residues. DNA for the CDR3: TGTGCCAGCAGCCAATATACCTTGGGCAGACAAGAGACCCAGTACTTC. Translation: CASSQYTLGRQETQYF.

The chain is built from TRBV12-5 and TRBJ1-2; TRBD1 aligns across 7 bases. Germline V gene sequence: CDR1 LGHNT, CDR2 FRNRAP. The CDR3 loop spans 19 amino acids. V gave up 0 bases and J gave up 2 bases; unmatched junction bases: 15. CDR3: CASGLVLGLLDRVNYGYTF. The CDR3 coding sequence is TGTGCTAGTGGTTTGGTACTGGGCCTGTTAGACAGGGTCAACTATGGCTACACCTTC.

The genes are TRBV7-2 and TRBJ1-2; no clear D. Looked up from germline, CDR1 is SGHTA and CDR2 is FQGNSA. Trimming removed 5 bases from V and 4 bases from J, with 11 bases in between. The CDR3 consists of 13 residues. CDR3 nucleotide sequence: TGTGCCAGCAGCCTAGGCCAGGTCTATGGCTACACCTTC. Its protein is CASSLGQVYGYTF.

CDR3 sequence: CASSPRREGLNEQYF. In DNA, the CDR3 is TGTGCCAGCTCACCGAGGCGGGAGGGCCTCAACGAGCAGTACTTC. This sequence joins TRBV18 and TRBJ2-7, with 9 bases matching TRBD2. With V trimmed by 3 bases and J by 5 bases, 8 bases remained unmatched. The V gene's germline CDR1 is KGHSH and CDR2 LQKENI. This CDR3 comprises 15 residues. The full variable domain, completed using reference TRBV18 and TRBJ2-7, is NAGVMQNPRHLVRRRGQEARLRCSPMKGHSHVYWYRQLPEEGLKFMVYLQKENIIDESGMPKERFSAEFPKEGPSILRIQQVVRGDSAAYFCASSPRREGLNEQYFGPGTRLTVT.

The V and J genes are TRBV4-2 and TRBJ2-7; 9 bases are a match to TRBD1. CDR1 and CDR2 from the germline V gene are LGHNA and YNFKEQ. This CDR3 is built from 17 residues. V was pared by 0 bases and J by 6 bases, with 12 bases of the junction left unmatched. The CDR3 region is CASSQDHRGPSSGEQYF. The CDR3 region has the DNA TGTGCCAGCAGCCAAGACCACAGGGGGCCCTCCTCTGGCGAGCAGTACTTC.

CDR3 coding DNA: TGTGCCAGCAGTGAACCGGGGACTCCTCGGGGCAATGAGCAGTTCTTC. Protein product: CASSEPGTPRGNEQFF. The chain links TRBV6-1 to TRBJ2-1, with D maybe TRBD2 (6 bases). V was clipped by 2 bases and J by 6 bases, with 17 bases between them. This CDR3 is 16 amino acids long. Looked up from germline, CDR1 is MNHNS and CDR2 is SASEGT.